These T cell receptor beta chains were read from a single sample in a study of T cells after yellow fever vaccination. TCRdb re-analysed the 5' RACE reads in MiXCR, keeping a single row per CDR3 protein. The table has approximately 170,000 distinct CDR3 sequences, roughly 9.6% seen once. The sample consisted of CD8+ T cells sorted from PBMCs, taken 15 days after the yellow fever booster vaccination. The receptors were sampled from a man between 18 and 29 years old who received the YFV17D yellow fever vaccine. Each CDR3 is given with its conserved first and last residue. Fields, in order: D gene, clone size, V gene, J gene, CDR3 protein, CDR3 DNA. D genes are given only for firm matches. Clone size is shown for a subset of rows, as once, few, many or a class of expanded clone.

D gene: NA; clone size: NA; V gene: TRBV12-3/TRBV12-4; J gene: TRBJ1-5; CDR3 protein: CASSLAGTNQPQHF; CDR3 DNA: TGTGCCAGCAGTTTGGCGGGAACGAATCAGCCCCAGCATTTT
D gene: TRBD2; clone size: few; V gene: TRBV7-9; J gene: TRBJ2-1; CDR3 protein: CASSSVLAGGAYNEQFF; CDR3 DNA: TGTGCCAGCAGTTCAGTTCTAGCGGGGGGTGCCTACAATGAGCAGTTCTTC
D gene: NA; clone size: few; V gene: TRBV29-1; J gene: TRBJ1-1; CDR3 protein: CSVERVNTEAFF; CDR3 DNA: TGCAGCGTTGAAAGGGTCAACACTGAAGCTTTCTTT
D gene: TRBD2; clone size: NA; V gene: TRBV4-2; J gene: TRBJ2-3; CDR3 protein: CASSQEGTAGGLDTQYF; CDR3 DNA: TGTGCCAGCAGCCAAGAAGGGACAGCGGGGGGCCTAGATACGCAGTATTTT
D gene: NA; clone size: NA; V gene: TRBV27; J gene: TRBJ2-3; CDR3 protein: CASSFGTTDTQYF; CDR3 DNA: TGTGCCAGCAGTTTCGGGACCACAGATACGCAGTATTTT
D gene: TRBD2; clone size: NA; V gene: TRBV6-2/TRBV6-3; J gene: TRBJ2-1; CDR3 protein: CASSYFSSGGPNNEQFF; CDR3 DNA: TGTGCCAGCAGTTACTTTTCTAGCGGGGGGCCCAACAATGAGCAGTTCTTC
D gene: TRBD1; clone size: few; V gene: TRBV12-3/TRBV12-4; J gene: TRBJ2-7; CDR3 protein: CASSPPGTETYEQYF; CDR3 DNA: TGTGCCAGCAGCCCCCCCGGGACAGAGACCTACGAGCAGTACTTC
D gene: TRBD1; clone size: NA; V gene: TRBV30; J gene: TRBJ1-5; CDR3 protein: CAWEAGQGTQPQHF; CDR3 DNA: TGTGCCTGGGAAGCAGGACAGGGAACTCAGCCCCAGCATTTT
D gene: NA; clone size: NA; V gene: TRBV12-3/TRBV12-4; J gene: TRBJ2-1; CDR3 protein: CASSSGPYNEQFF; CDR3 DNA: TGTGCCAGCAGTTCTGGCCCGTACAATGAGCAGTTCTTC
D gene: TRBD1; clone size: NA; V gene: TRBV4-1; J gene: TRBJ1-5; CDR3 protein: CASSLRQGGGQPQHF; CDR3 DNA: TGCGCCAGCAGCCTTCGACAGGGTGGGGGGCAGCCCCAGCATTTT
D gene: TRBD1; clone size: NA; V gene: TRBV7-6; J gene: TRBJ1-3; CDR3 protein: CASSLASYRGSGNTIYF; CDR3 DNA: TGTGCCAGCAGCTTAGCCAGTTACAGGGGCTCTGGAAACACCATATATTTT
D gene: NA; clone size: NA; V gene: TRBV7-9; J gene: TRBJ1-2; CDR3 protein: CASSTEVVYGYTF; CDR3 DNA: TGTGCCAGCAGCACAGAGGTGGTCTATGGCTACACCTTC
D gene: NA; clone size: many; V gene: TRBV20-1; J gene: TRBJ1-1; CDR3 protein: CSARDRDIPYEAFF; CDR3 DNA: TGCAGTGCTAGAGATCGGGACATTCCGTATGAAGCTTTCTTT
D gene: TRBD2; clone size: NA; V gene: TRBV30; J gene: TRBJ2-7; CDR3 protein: CAWKSPAGAPYEQYF; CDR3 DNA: TGTGCCTGGAAATCCCCAGCGGGGGCCCCCTACGAGCAGTACTTC
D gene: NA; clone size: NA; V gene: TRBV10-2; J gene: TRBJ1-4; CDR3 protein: CASSGAGATNEKLFF; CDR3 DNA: TGCGCCAGCAGCGGCGCAGGGGCAACTAATGAAAAACTGTTTTTT
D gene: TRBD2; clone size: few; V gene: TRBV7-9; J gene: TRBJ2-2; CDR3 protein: CASRRGLAGANTGELFF; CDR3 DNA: TGTGCCAGCAGGCGAGGACTAGCGGGGGCGAACACCGGGGAGCTGTTTTTT
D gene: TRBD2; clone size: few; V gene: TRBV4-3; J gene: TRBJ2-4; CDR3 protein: CASSQDLGLRGDIQYF; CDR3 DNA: TGCGCCAGCAGCCAAGACTTGGGCCTCCGGGGGGACATTCAGTACTTC
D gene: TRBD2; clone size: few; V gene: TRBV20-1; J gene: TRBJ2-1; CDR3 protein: CSARGDRANEQFF; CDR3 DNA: TGCAGTGCCCGGGGGGACCGGGCGAATGAGCAGTTCTTC
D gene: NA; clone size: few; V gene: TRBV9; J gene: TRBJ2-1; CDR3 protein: CASSPGGRGQGNEQFF; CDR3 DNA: TGTGCCAGCAGCCCCGGGGGGCGGGGCCAGGGGAATGAGCAGTTCTTC
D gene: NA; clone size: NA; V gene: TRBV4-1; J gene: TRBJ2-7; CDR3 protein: CASSQDHEGLYFYEQYF; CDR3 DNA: TGCGCCAGCAGCCAAGATCATGAGGGGCTCTATTTCTACGAGCAGTACTTC
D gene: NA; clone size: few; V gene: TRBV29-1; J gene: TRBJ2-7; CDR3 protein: CSAIDRNYEQYF; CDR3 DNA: TGCAGCGCTATTGACAGGAACTACGAGCAGTACTTC
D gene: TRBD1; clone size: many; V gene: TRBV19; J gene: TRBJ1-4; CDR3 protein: CASSAGQGPMEEKLFF; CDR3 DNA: TGTGCCAGTAGTGCCGGACAGGGGCCCATGGAGGAAAAACTGTTTTTT
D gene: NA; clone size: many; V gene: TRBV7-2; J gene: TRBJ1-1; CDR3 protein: CASSLEGSGRMNTEAFF; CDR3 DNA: TGTGCCAGCAGCTTAGAAGGGTCAGGAAGGATGAACACTGAAGCTTTCTTT
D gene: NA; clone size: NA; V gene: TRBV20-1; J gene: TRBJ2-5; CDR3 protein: CSASYRSVETQYF; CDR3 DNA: TGCAGTGCTTCGTATAGGTCCGTGGAGACCCAGTACTTC
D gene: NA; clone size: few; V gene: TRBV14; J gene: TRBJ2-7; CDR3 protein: CASSQESRTSYEQYF; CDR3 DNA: TGTGCCAGCAGCCAAGAAAGTAGGACCTCCTACGAGCAGTACTTC
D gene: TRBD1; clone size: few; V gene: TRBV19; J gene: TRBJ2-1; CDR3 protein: CASRGGTGLSNEQFF; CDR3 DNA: TGTGCCAGTAGAGGGGGGACAGGGCTATCCAATGAGCAGTTCTTC
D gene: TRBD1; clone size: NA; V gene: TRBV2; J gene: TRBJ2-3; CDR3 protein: CASLRGRADTQYF; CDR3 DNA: TGTGCCAGCTTGAGGGGGCGGGCAGATACGCAGTATTTT
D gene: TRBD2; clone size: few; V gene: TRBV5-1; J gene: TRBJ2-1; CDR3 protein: CASSLAKRGGTLSSYNEQFF; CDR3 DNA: TGCGCCAGCAGCTTGGCCAAGCGGGGGGGCACTTTAAGCTCCTACAATGAGCAGTTCTTC
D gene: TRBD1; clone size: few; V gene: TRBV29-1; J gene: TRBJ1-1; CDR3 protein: CSVRGTGYAFF; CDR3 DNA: TGCAGCGTCAGGGGGACAGGGTACGCTTTCTTT
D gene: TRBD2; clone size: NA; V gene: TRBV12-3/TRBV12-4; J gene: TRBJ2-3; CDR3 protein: CASSSAPFGGFDTQYF; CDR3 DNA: TGTGCCAGCAGCTCGGCCCCCTTCGGGGGGTTCGATACGCAGTATTTT
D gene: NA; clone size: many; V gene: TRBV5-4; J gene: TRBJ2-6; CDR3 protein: CASSFGPGANVLTF; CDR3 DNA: TGTGCCAGCAGCTTCGGGCCTGGGGCCAACGTCCTGACTTTC
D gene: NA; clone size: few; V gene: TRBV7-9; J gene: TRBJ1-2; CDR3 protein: CASSGDRDRYGYTF; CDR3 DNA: TGTGCCAGCAGCGGGGACCGGGACCGCTATGGCTACACCTTC
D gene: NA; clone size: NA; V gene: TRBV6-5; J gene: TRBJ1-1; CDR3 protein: CASSYSSLSLATEAFF; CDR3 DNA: TGTGCCAGCAGTTACAGTTCATTGTCTTTGGCCACTGAAGCTTTCTTT
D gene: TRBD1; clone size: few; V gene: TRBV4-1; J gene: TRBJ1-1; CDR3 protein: CASTQAPLLTGVNTEAFF; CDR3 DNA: TGCGCCAGCACCCAAGCCCCCCTCCTGACAGGGGTAAACACTGAAGCTTTCTTT
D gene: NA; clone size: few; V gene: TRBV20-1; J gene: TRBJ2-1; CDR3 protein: CSARAAGNEQFF; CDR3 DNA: TGCAGTGCTAGAGCTGCGGGAAATGAGCAGTTCTTC
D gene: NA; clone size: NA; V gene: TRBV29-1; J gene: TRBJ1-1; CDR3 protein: CSVLFGSGNTEAFF; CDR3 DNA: TGCAGCGTTTTGTTCGGATCGGGGAACACTGAAGCTTTCTTT
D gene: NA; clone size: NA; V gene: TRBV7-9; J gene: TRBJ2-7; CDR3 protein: CASSLDMGSFIYEQYF; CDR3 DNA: TGTGCCAGCAGCTTAGATATGGGCAGTTTTATCTACGAGCAGTACTTC